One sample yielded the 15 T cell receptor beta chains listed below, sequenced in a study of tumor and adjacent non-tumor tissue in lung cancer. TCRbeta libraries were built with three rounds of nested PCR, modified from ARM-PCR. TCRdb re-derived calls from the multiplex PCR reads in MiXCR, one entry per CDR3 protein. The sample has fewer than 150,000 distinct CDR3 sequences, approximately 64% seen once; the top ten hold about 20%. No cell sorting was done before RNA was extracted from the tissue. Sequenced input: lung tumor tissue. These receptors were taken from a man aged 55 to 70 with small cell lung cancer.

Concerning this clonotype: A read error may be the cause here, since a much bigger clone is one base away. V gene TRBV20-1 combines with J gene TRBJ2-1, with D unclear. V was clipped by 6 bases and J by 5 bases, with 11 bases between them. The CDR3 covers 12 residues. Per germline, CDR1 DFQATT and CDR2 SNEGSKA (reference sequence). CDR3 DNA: TGCAGTGCCCTAGGGTGGGACAATGAGCAGTTCTTC. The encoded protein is CSALGWDNEQFF.

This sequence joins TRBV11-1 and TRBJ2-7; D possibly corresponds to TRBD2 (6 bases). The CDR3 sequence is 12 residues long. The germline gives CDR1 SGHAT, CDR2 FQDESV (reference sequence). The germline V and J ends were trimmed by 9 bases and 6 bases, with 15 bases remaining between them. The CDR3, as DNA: TGTGCCAGTAGCGGACAAGAGCGCGAGCAGTACTTC. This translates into CASSGQEREQYF.

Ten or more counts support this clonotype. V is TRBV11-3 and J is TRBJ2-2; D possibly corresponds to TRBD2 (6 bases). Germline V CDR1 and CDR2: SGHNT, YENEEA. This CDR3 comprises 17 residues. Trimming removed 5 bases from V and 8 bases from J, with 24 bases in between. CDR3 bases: TGTGCCAGCAGCCGGAACCGGGACGCGGGATTAAGAGGGGAGCTGTTTTTT. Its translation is CASSRNRDAGLRGELFF.

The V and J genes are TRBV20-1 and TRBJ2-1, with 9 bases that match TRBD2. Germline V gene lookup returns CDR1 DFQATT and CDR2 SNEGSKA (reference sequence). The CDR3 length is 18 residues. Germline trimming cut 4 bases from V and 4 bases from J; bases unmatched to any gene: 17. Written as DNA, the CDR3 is TGCAGTGCTATGAAACGGCAAGCGGGAGGCGGGAGATACAATGAGCAGTTCTTC. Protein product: CSAMKRQAGGGRYNEQFF.

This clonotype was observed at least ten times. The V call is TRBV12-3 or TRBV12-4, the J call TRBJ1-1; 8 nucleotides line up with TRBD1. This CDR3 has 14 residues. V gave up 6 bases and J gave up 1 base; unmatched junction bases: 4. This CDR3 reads CASSPGQENTEAFF. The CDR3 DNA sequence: TGTGCCAGCAGCCCGGGACAGGAGAACACTGAAGCTTTCTTT.

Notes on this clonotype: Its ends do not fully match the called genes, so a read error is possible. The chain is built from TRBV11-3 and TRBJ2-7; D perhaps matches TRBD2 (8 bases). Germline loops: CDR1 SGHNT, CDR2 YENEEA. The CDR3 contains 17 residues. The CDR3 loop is CASSFSGDSPTVYEQHF. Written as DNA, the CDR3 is TGTGCTAGCAGCTTTAGCGGGGACAGCCCCACTGTCTACGAGCAGCACTTC.

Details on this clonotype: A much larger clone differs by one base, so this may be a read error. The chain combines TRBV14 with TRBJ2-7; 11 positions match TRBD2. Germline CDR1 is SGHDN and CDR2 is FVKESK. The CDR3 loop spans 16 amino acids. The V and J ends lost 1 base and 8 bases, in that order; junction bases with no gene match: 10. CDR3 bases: TGTGCCAGCAGCCAAGGACTAGCGGGACCCTACGAGCAGCAGTACGTC. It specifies CASSQGLAGPYEQQYV.

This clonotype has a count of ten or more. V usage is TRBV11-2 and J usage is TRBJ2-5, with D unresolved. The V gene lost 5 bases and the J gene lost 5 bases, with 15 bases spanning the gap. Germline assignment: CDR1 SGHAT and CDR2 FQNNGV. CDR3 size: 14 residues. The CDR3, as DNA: TGTGCCAGCAGCCACTATGGCCTCGAGGAGACCCAGTACTTC. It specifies CASSHYGLEETQYF. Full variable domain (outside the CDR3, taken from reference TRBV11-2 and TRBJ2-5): EAGVAQSPRYKIIEKRQSVAFWCNPISGHATLYWYQQILGQGPKLLIQFQNNGVVDDSQLPKDRFSAERLKGVDSTLKIQPAKLEDSAVYLCASSHYGLEETQYFGPGTRLLVL.

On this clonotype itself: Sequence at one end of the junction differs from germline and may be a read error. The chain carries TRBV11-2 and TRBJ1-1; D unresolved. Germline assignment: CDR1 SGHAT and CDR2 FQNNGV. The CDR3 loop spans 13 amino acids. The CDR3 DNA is TGTGCTAGCAGCATGGACGGGTGGACTGAAGCTTTCTTT. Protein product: CASSMDGWTEAFF.

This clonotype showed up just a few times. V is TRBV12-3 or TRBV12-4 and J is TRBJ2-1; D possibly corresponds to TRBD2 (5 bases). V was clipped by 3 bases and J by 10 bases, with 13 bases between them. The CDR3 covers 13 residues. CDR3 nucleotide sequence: TGTGCCAGCAGTTTTGTAGTTGGGGAGGAGCAGTTCTTC. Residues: CASSFVVGEEQFF.

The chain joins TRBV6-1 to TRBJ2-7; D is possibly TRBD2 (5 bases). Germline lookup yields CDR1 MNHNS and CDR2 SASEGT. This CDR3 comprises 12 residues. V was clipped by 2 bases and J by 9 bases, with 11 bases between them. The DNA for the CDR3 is TGTGCCAGCAGTGAAATCAGCCGGGGGCAGTACTTC. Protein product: CASSEISRGQYF.

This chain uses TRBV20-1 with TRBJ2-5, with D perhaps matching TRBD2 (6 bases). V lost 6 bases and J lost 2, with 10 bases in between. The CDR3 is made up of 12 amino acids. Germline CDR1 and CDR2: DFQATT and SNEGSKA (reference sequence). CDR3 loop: CSARGVQETQYF. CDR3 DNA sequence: TGCAGTGCCCGCGGGGTACAAGAGACCCAGTACTTC.

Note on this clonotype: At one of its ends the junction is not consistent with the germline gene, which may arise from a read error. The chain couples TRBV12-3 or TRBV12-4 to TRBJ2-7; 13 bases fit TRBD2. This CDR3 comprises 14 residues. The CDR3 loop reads CASSQTSGRRQHYF. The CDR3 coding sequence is TGTGCCAGCAGCCAGACTAGCGGGAGGCGGCAGCACTACTTC.

The CDR3 spells CASSLSTTDQETQYF. For the CDR3, the DNA is TGCGCCAGCAGCTTGTCCACGACCGACCAAGAGACCCAGTACTTC. This chain links TRBV5-1 with TRBJ2-5; D not resolved. V was clipped by 1 base and J by 0 bases, with 10 bases between them. The germline CDR1 and CDR2 sequences are SGHRS and YFSETQ. The CDR3 covers 15 residues.

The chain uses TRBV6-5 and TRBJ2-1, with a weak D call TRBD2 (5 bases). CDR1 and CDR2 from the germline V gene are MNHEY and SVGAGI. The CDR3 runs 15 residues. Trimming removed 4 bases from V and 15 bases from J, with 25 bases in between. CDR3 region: CASSSGLSGFNEWFF. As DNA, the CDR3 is TGTGCCAGCAGTTCGGGTCTATCGGGATTCAATGAGTGGTTCTTC.